The 2 T cell receptor beta chains listed next were all sequenced from one sample in a study of molecular identifiers for immune sequencing clone quantification. TCRdb analysed the PCR reads with MiXCR anew, one entry per CDR3 protein. The sample includes approximately 550,000 distinct CDR3 sequences, roughly 23% of them seen just once. What was sequenced was naive CD8+ T cells from blood, with Jurkat cell RNA spiked in. The subset was: FACS-sorted CD8+CD4-CCR7+CD45RA+ naive T cells. Source of these receptors: a human donor in good health. Some libraries in this study had Jurkat cell RNA spiked in.

In this sample, this clonotype turned up many times. The DNA of the CDR3 is TGTGCCAGCGAGACCCAACTGGGCACTGAAGCTTTCTTT. Its translation: CASETQLGTEAFF. This chain uses TRBV2 with TRBJ1-1; D gene uncertain. Trimming stripped 8 bases from V and 4 bases from J, with 14 bases between. Germline-derived CDR1 and CDR2 are SNHLY and FYNNEI. The length of the CDR3 is 13 residues.

In its sample, this clonotype was seen a few times. The chain employs TRBV3-1 and TRBJ1-1; TRBD1 matches 12 bases. The CDR3 spans 18 residues. CDR1 is LGHDT, CDR2 YNNKEL, per germline (reference sequence). J lost 5 bases, V lost 2 bases, and 12 bases had no gene match. The CDR3 region is CASSQSLEGQGAWTEAFF. In nucleotides, the CDR3 is TGTGCCAGCAGCCAATCGTTGGAGGGACAGGGGGCTTGGACTGAAGCTTTCTTT.